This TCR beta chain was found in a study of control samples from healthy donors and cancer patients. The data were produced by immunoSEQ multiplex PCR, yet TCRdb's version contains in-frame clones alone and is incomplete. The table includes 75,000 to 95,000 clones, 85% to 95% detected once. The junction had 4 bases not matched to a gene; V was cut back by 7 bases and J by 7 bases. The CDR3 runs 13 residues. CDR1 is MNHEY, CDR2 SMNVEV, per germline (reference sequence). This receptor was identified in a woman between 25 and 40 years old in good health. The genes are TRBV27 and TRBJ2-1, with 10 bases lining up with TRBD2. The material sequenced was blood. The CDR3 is CASTSGSRNEQFF. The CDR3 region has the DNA TGTGCCAGCACTAGCGGGAGTAGGAATGAGCAGTTCTTC.